Listed here are 29 T cell receptor beta chains from one sample, sequenced in a study of patients and donors after allogeneic stem cell transplantation. TCRdb reprocessed the RT-PCR reads with MiXCR, giving one entry per CDR3 protein. The sample lists roughly 960,000 distinct CDR3 sequences; roughly 18% were seen once. The sequencing sample was made of blood, either unsorted or a sorted T cell fraction (not recorded which). These TCRs come from a human donor who was either an allogeneic HSCT recipient or a stem cell or donor lymphocyte infusion donor (not recorded which). It is not recorded whose cells these are; they may come from a transplant donor.

This chain links TRBV12-3 or TRBV12-4 with TRBJ2-1; 7 nucleotides line up with TRBD2. The CDR3 runs 18 residues. V trimming: 3 bases; J trimming: 2 bases; junction bases outside the gene matches: 13. The CDR3 DNA reads as TGTGCCAGCAGTTTTTCCCTCTTACTAGCGCAAGCCTACAATGAGCAGTTCTTC. Translating it yields CASSFSLLLAQAYNEQFF.

The chain couples TRBV5-1 to TRBJ2-4; D gene ambiguous. The length of the CDR3 is 16 residues. V shed 0 bases and J shed 0 bases, with 10 bases lying between them. Germline lookup yields CDR1 SGHRS and CDR2 YFSETQ. CDR3 sequence reads: CASSLVSTIAKNIQYF. Here the CDR3 DNA reads TGCGCCAGCAGCTTGGTCAGCACAATAGCCAAAAACATTCAGTACTTC.

The genes are TRBV12-3 or TRBV12-4 and TRBJ2-4; no reliable D call. The CDR3 spans 16 residues. The germline V and J ends were trimmed by 3 bases and 0 bases, with 12 bases remaining between them. In DNA, the CDR3 is TGTGCCAGCAGTTTGATCGGCAGACTAGCCAAAAACATTCAGTACTTC. This sequence encodes CASSLIGRLAKNIQYF.

The V and J genes are TRBV10-2 and TRBJ1-5; D uncertain. The CDR3 is 12 residues long. The V gene's germline CDR1 is WSHSY and CDR2 SAAADI. With 6 bases removed from V and 9 bases from J, the gap between germline ends came to 12 bases. CDR3 DNA: TGCGCCAGCAGCCAGTCTCGGGTGCCCCAGCATTTT. Translated: CASSQSRVPQHF.

This clonotype was seen only a few times. V gene TRBV5-8 combines with J gene TRBJ1-1, with a possible D match to TRBD1 (5 bases). CDR3 length equals 15 residues. Trimming left V 3 bases short and J 0 bases short, with 12 bases between. The germline CDR1 and CDR2 sequences are SGHTS and YDEGEE. The CDR3 nucleotides are TGTGCCAGCAGCTGGGGGGGACGCTTGAACACTGAAGCTTTCTTT. Its protein is CASSWGGRLNTEAFF. The full variable domain, with the rest looked up from reference TRBV5-8 and TRBJ1-1, is EAGVTQSPTHLIKTRGQQATLRCSPISGHTSVYWYQQALGLGLQFLLWYDEGEERNRGNFPPRFSGRQFPNYSSELNVNALELEDSALYLCASSWGGRLNTEAFFGQGTRLTVV.

The rearrangement uses TRBV5-6 and TRBJ1-5, with 8 nucleotides matching TRBD1. Germline loops: CDR1 SGHDT, CDR2 YYEEEE. The junction had 3 bases not matched to a gene; V was cut back by 0 bases and J by 1 base. This CDR3 region has 16 residues. CDR3 region: CASSLEGQGSNQPQHF. DNA for the CDR3: TGTGCCAGCAGCTTGGAAGGACAGGGCAGCAATCAGCCCCAGCATTTT.

This clonotype has only one observation. The CDR3 DNA is TGTGCCAGCATCCTGACTAGCGGGAGGAACAATGAGCAGTTCTTC. Protein: CASILTSGRNNEQFF. The V and J genes are TRBV2 and TRBJ2-1; TRBD2 matches at 13 bases. The germline V gene has CDR1 SNHLY and CDR2 FYNNEI. The CDR3 is 15 amino acids. V trimming: 7 bases; J trimming: 5 bases; junction bases outside the gene matches: 5.

Only a few counts were recorded for this clonotype. CDR3 sequence reads: CASSRSGQVVEQFF. The CDR3 nucleotides read TGTGCCAGCAGCCGCTCCGGCCAGGTCGTTGAGCAGTTCTTC. The chain links TRBV3-1 to TRBJ2-1; no reliable D call. Trimming cost V 4 bases and J 9 bases, with 16 bases left between them. This CDR3 contains 14 residues. CDR1 and CDR2 (germline): LGHDT, YNNKEL (reference sequence).

In its sample, this clonotype was seen a few times. CDR3 DNA sequence: TGCGCCAGCAGCCAATACTCGGAAAGCTACGAGCAGTACTTC. The encoded protein is CASSQYSESYEQYF. The chain is built from TRBV4-1 and TRBJ2-7; no reliable D call. Trimming cost V 2 bases and J 3 bases, with 11 bases left between them. There are 14 residues in the CDR3. Per the germline V gene, CDR1 is MGHRA and CDR2 is YSYEKL.

This clonotype has a handful of counts. J is TRBJ1-1 and V is TRBV4-3, with a tentative D call TRBD1 (6 bases). The CDR3 consists of 18 residues. Deletions cut 4 bases from V and 2 bases from J, with 23 bases between. Germline CDR1 and CDR2: LGHNA and YSLEER. CDR3 nucleotide sequence: TGCGCCAGCAGCCTAGCAGGCCCGGGACACTGGAAAAACACTGAAGCTTTCTTT. Translation gives CASSLAGPGHWKNTEAFF.

The chain carries TRBV3-1 and TRBJ2-1; D may be TRBD1 (6 bases). The CDR3 is 15 amino acids. Per the germline V gene, CDR1 is LGHDT and CDR2 is YNNKEL (reference sequence). Trimming pared 6 bases from V and 3 bases from J, leaving 15 bases between. CDR3 sequence reads: CASRQRQAFYNEQFF. CDR3 DNA sequence: TGTGCCAGCAGGCAAAGACAGGCATTCTACAATGAGCAGTTCTTC.

The rearrangement links TRBV11-2 to TRBJ2-3; 13 bases match TRBD2. CDR1 and CDR2 (germline): SGHAT, FQNNGV. The CDR3 has 15 amino acids. J lost 4 bases, V lost 6 bases, and 4 bases had no gene match. This CDR3 reads CASRLAGGPPDTQYF. In DNA, the CDR3 is TGTGCCAGCAGACTAGCGGGGGGGCCCCCAGATACGCAGTATTTT.

This rearrangement joins TRBV27 to TRBJ1-5; D is perhaps TRBD1 (6 bases). Germline V lookup: CDR1 MNHEY, CDR2 SMNVEV (reference sequence). The CDR3 extends over 15 amino acids. Trimming cost V 2 bases and J 9 bases, with 17 bases left between them. CDR3 sequence: CASSLGLDSPAPQHF. DNA of the CDR3: TGTGCCAGCAGTTTAGGCTTGGACAGTCCGGCGCCCCAGCATTTT.

This clonotype was seen a few times. The chain has TRBV6-2 or TRBV6-3 and TRBJ1-5; D may be TRBD1 (5 bases). CDR1 MNHEY and CDR2 SVGEGT come from the germline V gene. The CDR3 spans 15 residues. The ends were cut back, 2 bases at V and 4 bases at J, with 12 bases in the middle. The CDR3 loop is CASSYGDGKNQPQHF. Here the CDR3 DNA reads TGTGCCAGCAGTTACGGGGACGGAAAAAATCAGCCCCAGCATTTT.

This clonotype was counted a single time. The chain combines TRBV5-1 with TRBJ2-7; D is ambiguous. Germline CDR1 SGHRS, CDR2 YFSETQ. V was shortened by 4 bases and J by 2 bases, with 10 bases between the two germline ends. The length of the CDR3 is 13 residues. The CDR3 DNA reads TGCGCCAGCAGCCCAGTGGTGGCCTACGAGCAGTACTTC. Translating it yields CASSPVVAYEQYF.

This clonotype was observed a handful of times. This sequence joins TRBV20-1 and TRBJ1-5; perhaps TRBD1 as D (6 bases). V lost 5 bases to trimming and J lost 1 base, with 18 bases between them. Germline loops: CDR1 DFQATT, CDR2 SNEGSKA (reference sequence). The CDR3 loop spans 16 amino acids. The CDR3 nucleotides are TGCAGTGCTCCAGATCCCCAGACAGGCAGCAATCAGCCCCAGCATTTT. Protein product: CSAPDPQTGSNQPQHF.

The sample holds many counts of this clonotype. The chain links TRBV29-1 to TRBJ2-5; no reliable D call. The germline V and J ends were trimmed by 0 bases and 1 base, with 9 bases remaining between them. The CDR3 covers 14 residues. The germline CDR1 and CDR2 sequences are SQVTM and ANQGSEA. For the CDR3, the DNA is TGCAGCGTTGAAGATCCCGGGCCCCAAGAGACCCAGTACTTC. This gives the protein CSVEDPGPQETQYF. Full variable domain (rest looked up from reference TRBV29-1 and TRBJ2-5): SAVISQKPSRDICQRGTSLTIQCQVDSQVTMMFWYRQQPGQSLTLIATANQGSEATYESGFVIDKFPISRPNLTFSTLTVSNMSPEDSSIYLCSVEDPGPQETQYFGPGTRLLVL.

This clonotype came up a few times. DNA of the CDR3: TGCGCCAGCTCCCGGACAGCGACTAACTATGGCTACACCTTC. Translated, it gives CASSRTATNYGYTF. This chain joins TRBV5-1 and TRBJ1-2; D is perhaps TRBD1 (6 bases). CDR3 size: 14 residues. Trimming shortened V by 7 bases and J by 0 bases, and 13 bases separated the two germline ends. Germline V gene data show CDR1 as SGHRS and CDR2 as YFSETQ.

The chain uses TRBV29-1 and TRBJ2-2, with 7 bases identical to TRBD2. This CDR3 region has 12 residues. The V and J ends lost 5 bases and 7 bases, in that order; junction bases with no gene match: 4. CDR1 SQVTM and CDR2 ANQGSEA come from the germline V gene. This CDR3 is CSVLGGNGELFF. The CDR3 bases are TGCAGCGTTTTGGGGGGGAACGGGGAGCTGTTTTTT.

The chain uses TRBV2 and TRBJ2-3, with unresolved D. In germline, CDR1 is SNHLY, CDR2 FYNNEI. The CDR3 covers 16 residues. Trimming took off 4 bases at V and 4 bases at J, with 18 bases between the two ends. In nucleotides, the CDR3 is TGTGCCAGCAGTGGGCCCTCCGAGCTGGGATCAGATACGCAGTATTTT. Translated, it gives CASSGPSELGSDTQYF. Complete variable domain (other parts from reference TRBV2 and TRBJ2-3): EPEVTQTPSHQVTQMGQEVILRCVPISNHLYFYWYRQILGQKVEFLVSFYNNEISEKSEIFDDQFSVERPDGSNFTLKIRSTKLEDSAMYFCASSGPSELGSDTQYFGPGTRLTVL.

This clonotype was detected only a few times. This rearrangement joins TRBV4-2 to TRBJ2-3; TRBD2 matches at 10 bases. CDR1 is LGHNA, CDR2 YNFKEQ, per germline. Losses at the gene ends were 1 base for V and 0 bases for J; bases not matched to a gene: 4. The CDR3 consists of 17 residues. CDR3 sequence (DNA): TGTGCCAGCAGCCAAGCAGCTAGCGGGGGAAGCACAGATACGCAGTATTTT. It codes for CASSQAASGGSTDTQYF.

V is TRBV20-1 and J is TRBJ1-6, with unresolved D. Trimming stripped 5 bases from V and 7 bases from J, with 12 bases between. There are 13 residues in the CDR3. CDR1 is DFQATT and CDR2 is SNEGSKA in the germline V gene (reference sequence). The CDR3 protein is CSAGPDGNSPLHF. CDR3 DNA: TGCAGTGCTGGCCCGGACGGGAATTCACCCCTCCACTTT.

The chain uses TRBV20-1 and TRBJ1-6; D possibly corresponds to TRBD1 (6 bases). V dropped 2 bases and J dropped 7 bases, with 15 bases sitting between them. CDR3 length equals 15 residues. Germline CDR1 reads DFQATT; CDR2 reads SNEGSKA (reference sequence). The CDR3 DNA reads as TGCAGTGCTAGATCGGACAGATACATAAATTCACCCCTCCACTTT. As protein: CSARSDRYINSPLHF.

The CDR3 bases are TGCGCCAGCAGCCCTCACCCACTCTCGACTGTCTACAATGAGCAGTTCTTC. This encodes CASSPHPLSTVYNEQFF. The V gene is TRBV4-3, the J gene TRBJ2-1; D is unclear. Germline CDR1 LGHNA, CDR2 YSLEER. V was shortened by 4 bases and J by 3 bases, with 19 bases between the two germline ends. The CDR3 length is 17 residues.

This clonotype was observed a few times. The chain joins TRBV5-1 to TRBJ1-4; D may be TRBD1 (5 bases). Germline loops: CDR1 SGHRS, CDR2 YFSETQ. V gave up 4 bases and J gave up 11 bases, with 15 bases separating them. The CDR3 totals 13 residues. CDR3 sequence: CASSPKTEGKLFF. The CDR3 DNA reads as TGCGCCAGCAGCCCAAAGACAGAGGGCAAACTGTTTTTT.

This sequence joins TRBV7-2 and TRBJ2-5; 13 nucleotides line up with TRBD2. Germline V CDR1 and CDR2: SGHTA, FQGNSA. V shed 5 bases, J shed 6 bases, and the junction held 9 bases outside the gene matches. The CDR3 covers 16 residues. The CDR3 region has the DNA TGTGCCAGCAGCCTTGCCGGGACTAGCGGGGAAAAGACCCAGTACTTC. It translates to CASSLAGTSGEKTQYF. The whole variable domain, remainder taken from reference TRBV7-2 and TRBJ2-5, is GAGVSQSPSNKVTEKGKDVELRCDPISGHTALYWYRQSLGQGLEFLIYFQGNSAPDKSGLPSDRFSAERTGGSVSTLTIQRTQQEDSAVYLCASSLAGTSGEKTQYFGPGTRLLVL.

CDR3 loop: CASSQEATQYF. DNA of the CDR3: TGTGCCAGCAGCCAAGAGGCTACGCAGTATTTT. The chain has TRBV4-2 and TRBJ2-3; D unresolved. The CDR3 contains 11 residues. V gave up 0 bases and J gave up 8 bases, with 3 bases separating them. The germline CDR1 and CDR2 sequences are LGHNA and YNFKEQ.

This clonotype was seen more than once but under ten times. V is TRBV27 and J is TRBJ1-1; weak D call: TRBD1 (5 bases). V was shortened by 9 bases and J by 5 bases, with 13 bases between the two germline ends. CDR3 size: 12 residues. Germline CDR1 is MNHEY and CDR2 is SMNVEV (reference sequence). The CDR3 region has the DNA TGTGCCAGTGGGGGGTGGGGGACTGAAGCTTTCTTT. This gives the protein CASGGWGTEAFF.

The V call is TRBV9, the J call TRBJ2-2; D possibly corresponds to TRBD1 (5 bases). CDR3 size: 14 residues. Trimming pared 0 bases from V and 7 bases from J, leaving 10 bases between. The germline V gene has CDR1 SGDLS and CDR2 YYNGEE. Here the CDR3 reads CASSVGQTIGELFF. DNA of the CDR3: TGTGCCAGCAGCGTAGGACAGACCATCGGGGAGCTGTTTTTT. Full variable domain (rest looked up from reference TRBV9 and TRBJ2-2): DSGVTQTPKHLITATGQRVTLRCSPRSGDLSVYWYQQSLDQGLQFLIQYYNGEERAKGNILERFSAQQFPDLHSELNLSSLELGDSALYFCASSVGQTIGELFFGEGSRLTVL.